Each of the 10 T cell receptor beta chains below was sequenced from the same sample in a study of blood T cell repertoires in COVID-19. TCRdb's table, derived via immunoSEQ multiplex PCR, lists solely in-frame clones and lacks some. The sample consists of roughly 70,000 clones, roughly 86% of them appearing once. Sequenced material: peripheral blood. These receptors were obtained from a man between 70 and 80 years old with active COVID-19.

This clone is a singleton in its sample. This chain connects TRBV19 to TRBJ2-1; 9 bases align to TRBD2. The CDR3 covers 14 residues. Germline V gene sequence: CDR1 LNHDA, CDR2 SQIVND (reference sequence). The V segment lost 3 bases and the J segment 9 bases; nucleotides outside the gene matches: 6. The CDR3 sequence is CASSIGLAGVEQFF. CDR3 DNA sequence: TGTGCCAGTAGTATCGGGTTAGCGGGAGTTGAGCAGTTCTTC.

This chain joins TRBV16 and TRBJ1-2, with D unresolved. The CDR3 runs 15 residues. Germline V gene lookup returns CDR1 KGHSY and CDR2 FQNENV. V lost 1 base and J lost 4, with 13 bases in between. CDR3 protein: CASSQLSGQAYGYTF. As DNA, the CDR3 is TGTGCCAGCAGCCAATTGAGTGGGCAGGCCTATGGCTACACCTTC.

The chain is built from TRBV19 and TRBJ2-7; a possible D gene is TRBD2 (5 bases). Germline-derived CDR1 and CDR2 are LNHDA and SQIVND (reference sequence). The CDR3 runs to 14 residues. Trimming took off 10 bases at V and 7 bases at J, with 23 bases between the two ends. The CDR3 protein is CATKSGFAALEQYF. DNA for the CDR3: TGTGCCACCAAGTCGGGGTTCGCGGCCCTGGAGCAGTACTTC. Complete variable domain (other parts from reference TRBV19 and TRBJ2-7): DGGITQSPKYLFRKEGQNVTLSCEQNLNHDAMYWYRQDPGQGLRLIYYSQIVNDFQKGDIAEGYSVSREKKESFPLTVTSAQKNPTAFYLCATKSGFAALEQYFGPGTRLTVT.

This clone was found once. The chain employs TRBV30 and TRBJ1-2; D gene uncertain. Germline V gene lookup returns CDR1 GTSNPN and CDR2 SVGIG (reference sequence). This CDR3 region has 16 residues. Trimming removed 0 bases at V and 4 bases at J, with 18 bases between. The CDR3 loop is CAWSVPPVGSGYGYTF. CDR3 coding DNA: TGTGCCTGGAGTGTACCCCCAGTTGGGTCAGGCTATGGCTACACCTTC.

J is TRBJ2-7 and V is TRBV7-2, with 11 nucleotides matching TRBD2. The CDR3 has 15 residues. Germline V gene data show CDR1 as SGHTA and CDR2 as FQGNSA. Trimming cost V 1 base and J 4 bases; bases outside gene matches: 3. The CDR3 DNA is TGTGCCAGCAGCTTAGAACTAGCGGGAGCGTACGAGCAGTACTTC. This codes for CASSLELAGAYEQYF.

Here the CDR3 DNA reads TGTGCCAGCAGCAAACTAGCGGGGAGGGAGCAGTACTTC. Encoded protein: CASSKLAGREQYF. The genes are TRBV6-2 or TRBV6-3 and TRBJ2-7, with 10 bases identical to TRBD2. The germline V gene has CDR1 MNHEY and CDR2 SVGEGT. V was pared by 6 bases and J by 7 bases, with 6 bases of the junction left unmatched. The CDR3 loop spans 13 amino acids.

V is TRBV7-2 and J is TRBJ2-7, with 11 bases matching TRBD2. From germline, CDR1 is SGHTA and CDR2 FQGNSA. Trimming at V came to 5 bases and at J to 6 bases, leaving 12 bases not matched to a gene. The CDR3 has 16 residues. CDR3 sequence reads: CASSPTGSSGGIEQYF. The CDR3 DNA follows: TGTGCCAGCAGCCCCACCGGGTCTAGCGGGGGGATCGAGCAGTACTTC.

This chain's CDR3 is CAISEPDRGYGYTF. The CDR3 nucleotides are TGTGCCATCAGTGAGCCGGACAGGGGCTATGGCTACACCTTC. The gene calls are TRBV10-3 and TRBJ1-2; 9 nucleotides align to TRBD1. The trim removed 2 bases at V and 4 bases at J, leaving 2 bases unmatched. Germline V gives CDR1 ENHRY, CDR2 SYGVKD. CDR3 length: 14 amino acids.

For the CDR3, the DNA is TGTGCCAGCAGTGAAGTCCCGGGGTATAGCAATCAGCCCCAGCATTTT. It translates to CASSEVPGYSNQPQHF. This chain connects TRBV6-1 to TRBJ1-5, with no clear D. The ends were cut back, 1 base at V and 0 bases at J, with 10 bases in the middle. Germline V gene sequence: CDR1 MNHNS, CDR2 SASEGT. The CDR3 extends over 16 amino acids.

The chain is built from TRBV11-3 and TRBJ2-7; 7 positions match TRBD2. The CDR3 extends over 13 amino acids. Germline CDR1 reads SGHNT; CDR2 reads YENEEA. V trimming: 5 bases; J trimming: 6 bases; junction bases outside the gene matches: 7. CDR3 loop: CASSPRLAAEQYF. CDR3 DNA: TGTGCCAGCAGCCCGCGACTAGCAGCCGAGCAGTACTTC.